This T cell receptor (beta chain) was captured by sequencing in a study of early T cells in non-severe SARS-CoV-2 infection. The wider study: RNA in bulk from unsorted whole blood was sequenced, and chains were unpaired.

The CDR3 has 13 residues. Trimming shortened V by 3 bases and J by 4 bases, and 4 bases separated the two germline ends. Germline V CDR1 and CDR2: SGHNT, YENEEA. TCRdb re-analysed the 5' RACE reads in MiXCR, keeping a single row per CDR3 protein. The table lists 75,000 to 90,000 distinct CDR3 sequences, 14% to 15% of them singletons. This clonotype was seen only a few times. The chain couples TRBV11-3 to TRBJ2-6, with unresolved D. The source material was whole blood. This clonotype originated in an adult who was a healthcare worker with PCR-confirmed SARS-CoV-2 infection or an uninfected control (not recorded which). The CDR3 nucleotides read TGTGCCAGCAGCTTTACAGGGGCCAACGTCCTGACTTTC. It yields the protein CASSFTGANVLTF.